This is a list of T cell receptor beta chains from one sample in a study of cytomegalovirus exposure and HLA in healthy donors. Clones were read by immunoSEQ multiplex PCR, and TCRdb kept only the in-frame ones, dropping some. The listing contains 41,000 or so clones. The sample comprised PBMCs. The receptors were sampled from a man aged 25-45 years in good health and CMV-seronegative. The CDR3 runs from the conserved cysteine through the conserved F or W. Each record gives: J gene, V gene, clone size, CDR3 protein. Expanded clones get a size class; other rows say once, few or many, or leave the size out.

TRBJ1-6 | TRBV4-1 | . | CASSEGLNSPLHF
TRBJ1-1 | TRBV9 | . | CASSVEAGWHTEAFF
TRBJ2-7 | TRBV29-1 | . | CSVTDNYEQYF
TRBJ2-7 | TRBV7-2 | . | CASSLGQGLRFEQYF
TRBJ2-7 | TRBV6-1 | . | CASSFSGYEQYF
TRBJ1-6 | TRBV6-5 | . | CASSTGTGYSPLHF
TRBJ1-1 | TRBV5-1 | . | CASSGRANTEAFF
TRBJ1-2 | TRBV18 | . | CAGSPRPTSPFYGYTF
TRBJ2-3 | TRBV2 | . | CASRDTLLGTDTQYF
TRBJ2-7 | TRBV9 | . | CASSVDPSGSYEQYF
TRBJ1-1 | TRBV7-9 | . | CASLSSGGRTEAFF
TRBJ1-5 | TRBV2 | . | CASSDWTADYSNQPQHF
TRBJ2-7 | TRBV7-9 | . | CASSSFRDRVYEQYF
TRBJ1-1 | TRBV6-5 | . | CASVQIRGEGEAFF
TRBJ2-6 | TRBV27 | . | CASNREAGANVLTF
TRBJ2-5 | TRBV5-4 | . | CASSPGLAQETQYF
TRBJ2-7 | TRBV15 | . | CATSSTTGGLYEQYF
TRBJ2-1 | TRBV19 | . | CASSIRTSGARGNEQFF
TRBJ1-4 | TRBV5-1 | . | CASSFGTGDEKLFF
TRBJ1-3 | TRBV6-5 | . | CASSSTGSSGNTIYF
TRBJ1-3 | TRBV30 | . | CAWGGPGQLDGNTIYF
TRBJ1-5 | TRBV27 | . | CASRPGTGVIQPQHF
TRBJ2-7 | TRBV4-1 | . | CASSQGAGVYEQYF
TRBJ2-1 | TRBV4-3 | medium-sized | CASSQELEIGLANYNEQFF
TRBJ2-2 | TRBV10-3 | . | CAIRITSPENTGELFF
TRBJ1-3 | TRBV23-1 | . | CASSQSYGDSGNTIYF
TRBJ1-3 | TRBV5-1 | . | CASSLDEYSGNTIYF
TRBJ2-1 | TRBV25-1 | . | CASRPGLVFNEQFF
TRBJ2-1 | TRBV4-1 | . | CASSQDHRLAGHNEQFF
TRBJ1-2 | TRBV9 | . | CASSLRVDYGYTF
TRBJ1-1 | TRBV5-1 | . | CASNLYSAGTEAFF
TRBJ1-4 | TRBV9 | . | CASSALGQGGEKLFF
TRBJ2-1 | TRBV4-1 | . | CASSQEGEREHNEQFF
TRBJ2-7 | TRBV13 | . | CASSSTPTSSSYEQYF
TRBJ1-1 | TRBV2 | . | CASSELGGKTEAFF
TRBJ1-5 | TRBV6-5 | . | CASSATGDSNQPQHF
TRBJ2-1 | TRBV6-5 | . | CASRGASGASRQFF
TRBJ2-7 | TRBV5-1 | . | CASSLALTKHEQYF
TRBJ2-5 | TRBV5-4 | . | CASSPSGTRTETQYF
TRBJ1-3 | TRBV5-6 | . | CASSFPGLGNTIYF
TRBJ1-1 | TRBV30 | . | CAWTVLSVAEAFF
TRBJ1-1 | TRBV5-6 | . | CASSLAGFNTEAFF
TRBJ1-5 | TRBV14 | . | CASSQDFGGAQHF
TRBJ1-2 | TRBV7-9 | . | CASSLDTVYTF
TRBJ1-4 | TRBV6-1 | . | CASSEGQGENEKLFF
TRBJ1-1 | TRBV5-4 | . | CASSPRNGNTEAFF
TRBJ2-3 | TRBV6-1 | . | CASSGQGADTQYF
TRBJ2-2 | TRBV30 | . | CARNQGLMAGELFF
TRBJ1-5 | TRBV7-9 | . | CASSKGGNNQPQHF